These 10 T cell receptor beta chains share one sample of origin, sequenced in a study of T cells in tuberculosis. Here immunoSEQ multiplex PCR was the method, and the copy in TCRdb shows in-frame clones only, minus some. Seen here are approximately 59,000 clones, roughly 86% observed once, and the top ten hold around a fifth. Thawed, overnight-rested PBMC were stained with GMM-loaded CD1B tetramer, viability dye and anti-CD3, then sorted. The CD1B tetramers carried C32 glucose monomycolate purified from Rhodococcus equi. Sequencing used CD1b-GMM tetramer-negative cells sorted from PBMCs. The receptors originated from an adult woman with latent tuberculosis.

This chain links TRBV7-2 with TRBJ2-7, with 11 bases that match TRBD2. V was clipped by 5 bases and J by 5 bases; unmatched bases: 8. CDR3 length: 15 amino acids. In germline, CDR1 is SGHTA, CDR2 FQGNSA. The CDR3 reads CASSPIAGGLDEQYF. DNA of the CDR3: TGTGCCAGCAGCCCCATAGCGGGGGGGCTCGACGAGCAGTACTTC.

J is TRBJ1-2 and V is TRBV19; tentatively, D is TRBD1 (5 bases). In germline, CDR1 is LNHDA, CDR2 SQIVND (reference sequence). V was shortened by 6 bases and J by 4 bases, with 18 bases between the two germline ends. The CDR3 is made up of 15 amino acids. CDR3 bases: TGTGCCAGTAGACCTGAGAGGTCAGGGCGCTATGGCTACACCTTC. It yields the protein CASRPERSGRYGYTF. Full variable domain (outside the CDR3, taken from reference TRBV19 and TRBJ1-2): DGGITQSPKYLFRKEGQNVTLSCEQNLNHDAMYWYRQDPGQGLRLIYYSQIVNDFQKGDIAEGYSVSREKKESFPLTVTSAQKNPTAFYLCASRPERSGRYGYTFGSGTRLTVV.

This clone was picked up a small number of times. The V call is TRBV28, the J call TRBJ1-2; a weak D match, TRBD1 (6 bases). Between the trimmed V and J ends, which lost 8 bases and 2 bases, there was a span of 21 bases. The CDR3 contains 16 residues. CDR1 and CDR2 (germline): MDHEN, SYDVKM. CDR3 amino acids: CASSFPQQGQNYGYTF. The CDR3 DNA sequence: TGTGCCAGCTCTTTTCCCCAACAGGGACAAAACTATGGCTACACCTTC.

With respect to this clone: One end of the junction fails to match germline, which may point to a read error. This rearrangement joins TRBV5-6 to TRBJ2-3; 7 bases fit TRBD1. The CDR3 consists of 14 residues. Germline assignment: CDR1 SGHDT and CDR2 YYEEEE. CDR3 nucleotides: TGTGCCGGCAGCTGGGGGACAGGCACAGATACGCAGTATTTT. Translation gives CAGSWGTGTDTQYF.

The CDR3 DNA reads TGTGCCAGCAGTGAACAAGCGGGGGCCTACGAATATCCCACAGATACGCAGTATTTT. Amino acid sequence: CASSEQAGAYEYPTDTQYF. J is TRBJ2-3 and V is TRBV2, with 8 bases fitting TRBD2. V shed 2 bases and J 2 bases; nucleotides not matched to a gene: 15. Germline CDR1 SNHLY, CDR2 FYNNEI. CDR3 length: 19 amino acids.

The J gene is TRBJ1-1, the V gene TRBV18; no definite D call. V was trimmed by 0 bases and J by 3 bases, leaving 14 bases between them. CDR1 is KGHSH and CDR2 is LQKENI in the germline V gene. The CDR3 contains 16 residues. The DNA for the CDR3 is TGTGCCAGCTCACCACCGAAGGCGGGTTGGGACACTGAAGCTTTCTTT. This translates into CASSPPKAGWDTEAFF.

V gene TRBV10-1 combines with J gene TRBJ2-1; 9 bases align to TRBD2. Germline V gene sequence: CDR1 WNHNN, CDR2 SYGVQD (reference sequence). CDR3 length: 13 residues. The junction had 9 bases not matched to a gene; V was cut back by 11 bases and J by 7 bases. The CDR3 reads CAGGAGGPNEQFF. The DNA of the CDR3 is TGCGCCGGGGGTGCGGGAGGGCCAAATGAGCAGTTCTTC.

The CDR3 sequence: CASSPTLTRDRSADTQYF. The CDR3 region has the DNA TGTGCCAGCTCTCCTACCTTGACCCGGGACAGGAGCGCAGATACGCAGTATTTT. The chain links TRBV18 to TRBJ2-3; 8 bases agree with TRBD1. CDR3 length: 18 residues. Losses at the gene ends were 6 bases for V and 4 bases for J; bases not matched to a gene: 18. Germline CDR1 is KGHSH and CDR2 is LQKENI.

The J gene is TRBJ2-6, the V gene TRBV6-5; 10 bases map to TRBD1. Germline V gene lookup returns CDR1 MNHEY and CDR2 SVGAGI. The CDR3 is 16 residues long. J lost 2 bases, V lost 2 bases, and 0 bases had no gene match. The CDR3 DNA sequence: TGTGCCAGCAGTTACGGACAGGGGGCTGGGGCCAACGTCCTGACTTTC. Its translation is CASSYGQGAGANVLTF.

The V and J genes are TRBV29-1 and TRBJ1-2; D possibly corresponds to TRBD1 (5 bases). V lost 4 bases to trimming and J lost 8 bases, with 11 bases between them. The CDR3 loop spans 11 amino acids. CDR1 SQVTM and CDR2 ANQGSEA come from the germline V gene. The CDR3 sequence: CSVGSDRGYTF. In DNA form, the CDR3 reads TGCAGCGTTGGTTCCGACAGAGGCTACACCTTC.